A single sample is the source of the 31 T cell receptor beta chains below, sequenced in a study of cytomegalovirus exposure and HLA in healthy donors. In the PCR, 60 Vbeta and 13 Jbeta primers were used. Data came from immunoSEQ multiplex PCR; TCRdb stores just in-frame clones and leaves some out. Of about 150,000 clones listed, approximately 90% are singletons. Sequenced sample: PBMCs. These TCRs come from a woman in her twenties or thirties in good health and CMV-seronegative.

This chain uses TRBV7-2 with TRBJ2-2; D ambiguous. This CDR3 is built from 15 residues. The germline CDR1 and CDR2 sequences are SGHTA and FQGNSA. V gave up 3 bases and J gave up 2 bases, with 10 bases separating them. The CDR3 bases are TGTGCCAGCAGCTTTGCAGGCGCAAACACCGGGGAGCTGTTTTTT. Translating gives CASSFAGANTGELFF.

This chain joins TRBV7-8 and TRBJ2-1; weak D call: TRBD2 (6 bases). From germline, CDR1 is SGHVS and CDR2 FQNEAQ. The CDR3 consists of 13 residues. Trimming pared 5 bases from V and 9 bases from J, leaving 14 bases between. The CDR3 nucleotides read TGTGCCAGCAGCCCCGCTCTGGGAGGTGAGCAGTTCTTC. Its protein is CASSPALGGEQFF. The whole variable domain, filled in from reference TRBV7-8 and TRBJ2-1, reads GAGVSQSPRYKVAKRGQDVALRCDPISGHVSLFWYQQALGQGPEFLTYFQNEAQLDKSGLPSDRFFAERPEGSVSTLKIQRTQQEDSAVYLCASSPALGGEQFFGPGTRLTVL.

This sequence joins TRBV28 and TRBJ2-7; maybe TRBD1 (6 bases). Trimming took off 5 bases at V and 6 bases at J, with 14 bases between the two ends. The CDR3 consists of 13 residues. Germline V CDR1 and CDR2: MDHEN, SYDVKM. The CDR3 DNA reads as TGTGCCAGCAGTCATCCGGTGACAGGCGAGCAGTACTTC. Protein: CASSHPVTGEQYF.

The CDR3 region has the DNA TGTGCCAGCAGTGAAGGACAGGGAGGTTACTATGGCTACACCTTC. It encodes CASSEGQGGYYGYTF. The gene calls are TRBV2 and TRBJ1-2, with 7 bases identical to TRBD1. Germline V gene data show CDR1 as SNHLY and CDR2 as FYNNEI. The V segment lost 1 base and the J segment 3 bases; nucleotides outside the gene matches: 5. This CDR3 has 15 residues.

The V call is TRBV4-1, the J call TRBJ2-1, with a tentative D call TRBD2 (6 bases). The germline V gene has CDR1 MGHRA and CDR2 YSYEKL. The CDR3 consists of 17 residues. Trimming cost V 1 base and J 0 bases, with 13 bases left between them. The CDR3: CASSQGRGESSYNEQFF. CDR3 DNA sequence: TGCGCCAGCAGCCAAGGGAGGGGCGAGAGCTCCTACAATGAGCAGTTCTTC.

This chain uses TRBV19 with TRBJ1-3; D perhaps matches TRBD1 (5 bases). V lost 0 bases to trimming and J lost 1 base, with 16 bases between them. Germline CDR1 and CDR2: LNHDA and SQIVND (reference sequence). The CDR3 sequence is 18 residues long. CDR3 DNA: TGTGCCAGTAGTATAGATCTGGGCCAGGGAAGGTCTGGAAACACCATATATTTT. Protein product: CASSIDLGQGRSGNTIYF.

J is TRBJ2-1 and V is TRBV6-4, with 12 bases aligning to TRBD1. This CDR3 contains 14 residues. CDR1 is MRHNA and CDR2 is SNTAGT in the germline V gene. V shed 7 bases, J shed 7 bases, and the junction held 5 bases outside the gene matches. The CDR3 spells CASKPGQGANEQFF. DNA of the CDR3: TGTGCCAGCAAACCGGGACAGGGGGCTAATGAGCAGTTCTTC.

The V call is TRBV19, the J call TRBJ1-1; D perhaps matches TRBD1 (6 bases). Trimming removed 3 bases from V and 3 bases from J, with 14 bases in between. The CDR3 is made up of 15 amino acids. CDR1 and CDR2 from the germline V gene are LNHDA and SQIVND (reference sequence). CDR3: CASSIASRGYTEAFF. CDR3 nucleotides: TGTGCCAGTAGTATTGCGTCAAGGGGGTACACTGAAGCTTTCTTT.

The chain is built from TRBV28 and TRBJ1-1, with D uncertain. The V gene lost 3 bases and the J gene lost 6 bases, with 14 bases spanning the gap. The CDR3 spans 14 residues. Germline V CDR1 and CDR2: MDHEN, SYDVKM. CDR3 amino acids: CASSLGGFLSEAFF. In DNA, the CDR3 is TGTGCCAGCAGTTTGGGAGGGTTTCTGTCTGAAGCTTTCTTT.

This chain connects TRBV30 to TRBJ2-7; D may be TRBD1 (6 bases). Trimming left V 3 bases short and J 1 base short, with 7 bases between. There are 12 residues in the CDR3. Germline V lookup: CDR1 GTSNPN, CDR2 SVGIG (reference sequence). The chain's CDR3 is CAWRQGSYEQYF. The CDR3, as DNA: TGTGCCTGGAGACAGGGATCCTACGAGCAGTACTTC.

The rearrangement uses TRBV20-1 and TRBJ1-1; D ambiguous. Trimming removed 2 bases from V and 10 bases from J, with 11 bases in between. The CDR3 runs to 11 residues. Germline loops: CDR1 DFQATT, CDR2 SNEGSKA (reference sequence). Here the CDR3 reads CSARSLELAFF. CDR3 DNA sequence: TGCAGTGCTAGATCGTTAGAGTTAGCTTTCTTT.

This chain uses TRBV9 with TRBJ1-4; D gene unclear. The length of the CDR3 is 17 residues. In germline, CDR1 is SGDLS, CDR2 YYNGEE. V lost 3 bases and J 12 bases, leaving 27 bases between the germline ends. The CDR3: CASSEPPSKPGWRQLFF. The CDR3 coding sequence is TGTGCCAGCAGCGAGCCCCCCTCCAAGCCAGGTTGGCGTCAACTGTTTTTT.

The chain has TRBV6-5 and TRBJ1-2; D is undetermined. Germline loops: CDR1 MNHEY, CDR2 SVGAGI. CDR3 length: 13 residues. V lost 5 bases and J lost 8, with 15 bases in between. The CDR3 here is CASSPRYEGGYTF. The CDR3 nucleotides read TGTGCCAGCAGTCCCAGATACGAGGGCGGCTACACCTTC.

The chain uses TRBV2 and TRBJ2-5; D possibly corresponds to TRBD1 (6 bases). Germline assignment: CDR1 SNHLY and CDR2 FYNNEI. Trimming took off 4 bases at V and 2 bases at J, with 11 bases between the two ends. There are 14 residues in the CDR3. The CDR3 protein is CASSVETGQETQYF. The DNA for the CDR3 is TGTGCCAGCAGTGTGGAGACAGGTCAAGAGACCCAGTACTTC.

This chain uses TRBV6-5 with TRBJ2-7; D possibly corresponds to TRBD2 (6 bases). Germline CDR1 reads MNHEY; CDR2 reads SVGAGI. Trimming stripped 2 bases from V and 1 base from J, with 12 bases between. There are 15 residues in the CDR3. The CDR3 nucleotides read TGTGCCAGCAGTTACGGACGGGGGTCTTCCTACGAGCAGTACTTC. Translated, it gives CASSYGRGSSYEQYF.

This chain links TRBV6-5 with TRBJ2-3; no clear D gene. Trimming pared 6 bases from V and 3 bases from J, leaving 13 bases between. This CDR3 has 14 amino acids. In germline, CDR1 is MNHEY, CDR2 SVGAGI. The CDR3 region is CASSPGLRTDTQYF. The CDR3 coding sequence is TGTGCCAGCAGCCCCGGGTTGCGGACAGATACGCAGTATTTT.

The chain recombines TRBV4-3 with TRBJ2-2; the D gene is possibly TRBD2 (5 bases). Per germline, CDR1 LGHNA and CDR2 YSLEER. V lost 1 base and J lost 4, with 10 bases in between. CDR3 length: 15 residues. CDR3 sequence reads: CASSQVMAGTGELFF. As DNA, the CDR3 is TGCGCCAGCAGCCAAGTGATGGCGGGCACCGGGGAGCTGTTTTTT.

This chain uses TRBV27 with TRBJ2-1; 9 positions match TRBD2. The CDR3 has 19 residues. J was trimmed by 5 bases and V by 2 bases; bases with no gene match: 16. Per the germline V gene, CDR1 is MNHEY and CDR2 is SMNVEV (reference sequence). CDR3 bases: TGTGCCAGCAGTTTACGGGTCGGGCGGGAGGGCACCAACGACAATGAGCAGTTCTTC. The encoded protein is CASSLRVGREGTNDNEQFF.

The CDR3 sequence is CASRVPPPGQELNTEAFF. Written as DNA, the CDR3 is TGTGCAAGTCGCGTCCCCCCCCCGGGACAGGAACTGAACACTGAAGCTTTCTTT. The chain is built from TRBV12-2 and TRBJ1-1; whether TRBD1, the table's D call, matches the DNA was not checked. TRBV12-2 is designated a pseudogene. The CDR3 sequence is 18 residues long.

This clone was observed a single time. This rearrangement joins TRBV7-9 to TRBJ2-1; 9 bases align to TRBD2. Looked up from germline, CDR1 is SEHNR and CDR2 is FQNEAQ (reference sequence). The CDR3 is 17 residues long. The V gene end was trimmed by 2 bases and the J gene end by 3 bases; junction bases not matched to a gene: 8. CDR3 nucleotide sequence: TGTGCCAGCAGCTTACCGGGCCTAGCGGGATTCTACAATGAGCAGTTCTTC. It codes for CASSLPGLAGFYNEQFF.

This chain uses TRBV7-2 with TRBJ2-5; 8 nucleotides agree with TRBD2. Germline assignment: CDR1 SGHTA and CDR2 FQGNSA. The CDR3 is made up of 13 amino acids. V lost 3 bases to trimming and J lost 5 bases; unmatched junction nucleotides: 2. The CDR3 loop is CASSFSSGETQYF. DNA for the CDR3: TGTGCCAGCAGCTTTTCTAGCGGGGAGACCCAGTACTTC.

The J gene is TRBJ2-7, the V gene TRBV6-5; D might be TRBD2 (5 bases). There are 13 residues in the CDR3. Germline V CDR1 and CDR2: MNHEY, SVGAGI. Trimming removed 5 bases at V and 0 bases at J, with 8 bases between. The CDR3: CASSRRGSYEQYF. The DNA for the CDR3 is TGTGCCAGCAGTCGACGGGGCTCCTACGAGCAGTACTTC.

This clone appeared once. The rearrangement links TRBV11-2 to TRBJ2-1; D is undetermined. Trimming took 0 bases from V and 6 from J, leaving 12 bases between them. The CDR3 consists of 15 residues. Germline V gene lookup returns CDR1 SGHAT and CDR2 FQNNGV. As DNA, the CDR3 is TGTGCCAGCAGCTTAGATCAACGGGTATTCAATGAGCAGTTCTTC. As protein: CASSLDQRVFNEQFF.

The rearrangement links TRBV19 to TRBJ1-4; no reliable D call. V was cut by 3 bases and J by 8 bases, with 13 bases left in between. The CDR3 is made up of 14 amino acids. CDR1 LNHDA and CDR2 SQIVND come from the germline V gene (reference sequence). The CDR3 nucleotides read TGTGCCAGTAGTATTCGTCGGGGTAAGGAAAAACTGTTTTTT. It codes for CASSIRRGKEKLFF. Looking up the rest from reference TRBV19 and TRBJ1-4 gives the full variable domain: DGGITQSPKYLFRKEGQNVTLSCEQNLNHDAMYWYRQDPGQGLRLIYYSQIVNDFQKGDIAEGYSVSREKKESFPLTVTSAQKNPTAFYLCASSIRRGKEKLFFGSGTQLSVL.

The rearrangement links TRBV28 to TRBJ1-2; perhaps TRBD1 as D (6 bases). The V end was cut by 8 bases, the J end by 14 bases, with 24 bases between. Germline values: CDR1 MDHEN, CDR2 SYDVKM. There are 13 residues in the CDR3. Here the CDR3 DNA reads TGTGCCAGCGGACCCCAGGTCACCAGGGGTACTACCTTC. It is translated as CASGPQVTRGTTF.

The V gene is TRBV9, the J gene TRBJ2-1; 8 bases map to TRBD2. Looked up from germline, CDR1 is SGDLS and CDR2 is YYNGEE. The CDR3 spans 16 residues. V was pared by 1 base and J by 8 bases, with 11 bases of the junction left unmatched. The CDR3 reads CASSVRGGTSDDEQFF. Here the CDR3 DNA reads TGTGCCAGCAGCGTAAGGGGAGGGACTAGTGACGATGAGCAGTTCTTC.

The chain joins TRBV15 to TRBJ2-1; 13 bases are a match to TRBD2. The J segment lost 7 bases and the V segment lost 6 bases, leaving 12 bases of the junction unmatched. This CDR3 has 17 amino acids. Looked up from germline, CDR1 is LNHNV and CDR2 is YYDKDF (reference sequence). The CDR3 sequence is CATSSGLAGVSRNEQFF. The CDR3, as DNA: TGTGCCACCAGTTCCGGACTAGCGGGAGTTTCGCGGAATGAGCAGTTCTTC.

The chain is built from TRBV9 and TRBJ1-1; tentative D call: TRBD1 (6 bases). Germline loops: CDR1 SGDLS, CDR2 YYNGEE. V was trimmed by 3 bases and J by 5 bases, leaving 17 bases between them. CDR3 size: 15 residues. The CDR3 DNA is TGTGCCAGCAGCGCCCGGCGGGGGGCGATTACTGAAGCTTTCTTT. Residues: CASSARRGAITEAFF.

The chain has TRBV19 and TRBJ2-7, with D maybe TRBD1 (6 bases). There are 15 residues in the CDR3. Trimming shortened V by 4 bases and J by 0 bases, and 13 bases separated the two germline ends. Germline loops: CDR1 LNHDA, CDR2 SQIVND (reference sequence). The CDR3 region has the DNA TGTGCCAGTAGTACCGGACAGACCACCTCCTACGAGCAGTACTTC. Translation: CASSTGQTTSYEQYF.

The chain employs TRBV7-2 and TRBJ2-5; a possible D gene is TRBD1 (6 bases). Germline values: CDR1 SGHTA, CDR2 FQGNSA. The CDR3 runs to 13 residues. Trimming took off 5 bases at V and 2 bases at J, with 9 bases between the two ends. The CDR3 nucleotides are TGTGCCAGCAGCCCCGACAGGCAAGAGACCCAGTACTTC. Its protein is CASSPDRQETQYF.

The chain uses TRBV6-1 and TRBJ1-6; D ambiguous. Trimming pared 0 bases from V and 7 bases from J, leaving 7 bases between. CDR1 is MNHNS and CDR2 is SASEGT in the germline V gene. CDR3 size: 14 residues. The CDR3 sequence is CASSEAYRNSPLHF. As DNA, the CDR3 is TGTGCCAGCAGTGAAGCCTACCGGAATTCACCCCTCCACTTT.